This passage covers 15 T cell receptor beta chains from one sample sequenced in a study of cytomegalovirus exposure and HLA in healthy donors. Use of 60 Vbeta and 13 Jbeta primers characterized the PCR. The assay was immunoSEQ multiplex PCR, and TCRdb's table has in-frame clones only and misses some. The sample table sets out around 140,000 clones. Sequences were obtained from PBMCs. The receptors originated from a woman under 30 in good health and CMV-seronegative.

This chain joins TRBV5-1 and TRBJ2-3, with 9 positions matching TRBD1. Trimming at V came to 0 bases and at J to 3 bases, leaving 2 bases not matched to a gene. CDR1 SGHRS and CDR2 YFSETQ come from the germline V gene. The CDR3 has 15 amino acids. CDR3 region: CASSLEGTGTDTQYF. The CDR3 DNA is TGCGCCAGCAGCTTGGAGGGGACAGGGACAGATACGCAGTATTTT.

The chain is built from TRBV25-1 and TRBJ2-7; tentatively, D is TRBD2 (7 bases). CDR3 size: 13 residues. Germline V CDR1 and CDR2: MGHDK, SYGVNS. V was cut by 8 bases and J by 5 bases, with 16 bases left in between. Here the CDR3 DNA reads TGTGCCAGCGGCCTTTGGGGGGGCGACGAGCAGTACTTC. This codes for CASGLWGGDEQYF.

The chain uses TRBV6-5 and TRBJ1-6; TRBD1 aligns across 9 bases. Per the germline V gene, CDR1 is MNHEY and CDR2 is SVGAGI. V was pared by 6 bases and J by 10 bases, with 7 bases of the junction left unmatched. The CDR3 runs 14 residues. As DNA, the CDR3 is TGTGCCAGCAGCCGGACAGGGGAGGAATCACCCCTCCACTTT. Its translation is CASSRTGEESPLHF.

J is TRBJ2-5 and V is TRBV11-2; TRBD2 agrees at 7 bases. The ends lost 3 bases at V and 2 bases at J; junction bases unmatched: 3. CDR3 size: 14 residues. Germline-derived CDR1 and CDR2 are SGHAT and FQNNGV. CDR3 coding DNA: TGTGCCAGCAGCTTTAATAGCGGGCAAGAGACCCAGTACTTC. This translates into CASSFNSGQETQYF.

The chain has TRBV4-3 and TRBJ1-5; D is undetermined. The V gene's germline CDR1 is LGHNA and CDR2 YSLEER. Trimming pared 0 bases from V and 0 bases from J, leaving 3 bases between. CDR3 length: 14 residues. The CDR3 here is CASSQDSSNQPQHF. CDR3 coding DNA: TGCGCCAGCAGCCAAGACAGTAGCAATCAGCCCCAGCATTTT.

The V call is TRBV7-2, the J call TRBJ2-1, with 8 bases matching TRBD1. Per germline, CDR1 SGHTA and CDR2 FQGNSA. This CDR3 is 16 amino acids long. Trimming took 5 bases from V and 13 from J; bases not matched to a gene: 19. Here the CDR3 reads CASSLPTGVISSGQFF. Here the CDR3 DNA reads TGTGCCAGCAGCCTGCCGACAGGGGTCATCAGTTCCGGTCAGTTCTTC. The whole variable domain, filled in from reference TRBV7-2 and TRBJ2-1, reads GAGVSQSPSNKVTEKGKDVELRCDPISGHTALYWYRQSLGQGLEFLIYFQGNSAPDKSGLPSDRFSAERTGGSVSTLTIQRTQQEDSAVYLCASSLPTGVISSGQFFGPGTRLTVL.

The V and J genes are TRBV30 and TRBJ2-1; possible D gene TRBD2, 6 bases. The CDR3 has 14 residues. The V end was cut by 3 bases, the J end by 5 bases, with 14 bases between. Germline values: CDR1 GTSNPN, CDR2 SVGIG (reference sequence). CDR3 region: CAWSGGTLHNEQFF. The CDR3 DNA follows: TGTGCCTGGAGCGGCGGGACTCTCCACAATGAGCAGTTCTTC.

Concerning this clone itself: The same CDR3 can be traced to other DNA sequences in this sample. The J gene is TRBJ1-5, the V gene TRBV7-6, with D possibly matching TRBD1 (6 bases). CDR3 length: 14 amino acids. The germline CDR1 and CDR2 sequences are SGHVS and FNYEAQ. V was clipped by 5 bases and J by 4 bases, with 12 bases between them. CDR3 nucleotide sequence: TGTGCCAGCAGCCTAGGGGGGGGAAATCAGCCCCAGCATTTT. Its translation: CASSLGGGNQPQHF.

The chain's CDR3 is CASTHRGGGQPQHF. The CDR3 coding sequence is TGTGCCAGCACCCACAGGGGCGGAGGTCAGCCCCAGCATTTT. The J gene is TRBJ1-5, the V gene TRBV6-5; 7 nucleotides align to TRBD1. The CDR3 runs to 14 residues. V lost 7 bases to trimming and J lost 6 bases; unmatched junction nucleotides: 9. Germline V CDR1 and CDR2: MNHEY, SVGAGI.

The DNA for the CDR3 is TGTGCCAGCAGCCCCGGGGGAGGGGCGCTTCCCGAGCAGTACTTC. As protein: CASSPGGGALPEQYF. The V call is TRBV7-9, the J call TRBJ2-7, with 7 bases identical to TRBD2. Germline V CDR1 and CDR2: SEHNR, FQNEAQ (reference sequence). The CDR3 totals 15 residues. V shed 5 bases, J shed 6 bases, and the junction held 13 bases outside the gene matches.

The V gene is TRBV10-3, the J gene TRBJ1-4; possibly TRBD1 for D (5 bases). V lost 6 bases and J lost 0, with 11 bases in between. Germline-derived CDR1 and CDR2 are ENHRY and SYGVKD. This CDR3 is 15 amino acids long. CDR3 loop: CAIRDNLATNEKLFF. In DNA form, the CDR3 reads TGTGCCATCAGGGACAACCTTGCAACTAATGAAAAACTGTTTTTT.

The genes are TRBV6-6 and TRBJ2-3; TRBD2 aligns across 7 bases. V lost 0 bases to trimming and J lost 0 bases; unmatched junction nucleotides: 0. There are 15 residues in the CDR3. Germline V gives CDR1 MNHNY, CDR2 SVGAGI (reference sequence). CDR3 sequence reads: CASSYSAGSTDTQYF. CDR3 coding DNA: TGTGCCAGCAGTTACTCAGCGGGGAGCACAGATACGCAGTATTTT.

In nucleotides, the CDR3 is TGTGCCAGCAGCGTGGATCCCCTAGCGCGCTACGAGCAGTACTTC. It codes for CASSVDPLARYEQYF. V and J are TRBV9 and TRBJ2-7, with D possibly being TRBD2 (6 bases). This CDR3 region has 15 residues. Germline V gives CDR1 SGDLS, CDR2 YYNGEE. Trimming cost V 2 bases and J 3 bases, with 15 bases left between them.

The J gene is TRBJ2-5, the V gene TRBV7-8; a weak D match, TRBD2 (6 bases). Trimming pared 4 bases from V and 1 base from J, leaving 19 bases between. This CDR3 has 17 amino acids. Looked up from germline, CDR1 is SGHVS and CDR2 is FQNEAQ. CDR3 residues: CASSSLSGETLQETQYF. As DNA, the CDR3 is TGTGCCAGCAGCTCCCTTTCGGGGGAGACCCTCCAAGAGACCCAGTACTTC.

This sequence joins TRBV5-1 and TRBJ2-2; TRBD2 matches 10 bases. The trim removed 0 bases at V and 5 bases at J, leaving 7 bases unmatched. Looked up from germline, CDR1 is SGHRS and CDR2 is YFSETQ. CDR3 length: 17 residues. CDR3 bases: TGCGCCAGCAGCTTGGGGCCTAGCGGGAGAGGAACCGGGGAGCTGTTTTTT. Translated, it gives CASSLGPSGRGTGELFF.